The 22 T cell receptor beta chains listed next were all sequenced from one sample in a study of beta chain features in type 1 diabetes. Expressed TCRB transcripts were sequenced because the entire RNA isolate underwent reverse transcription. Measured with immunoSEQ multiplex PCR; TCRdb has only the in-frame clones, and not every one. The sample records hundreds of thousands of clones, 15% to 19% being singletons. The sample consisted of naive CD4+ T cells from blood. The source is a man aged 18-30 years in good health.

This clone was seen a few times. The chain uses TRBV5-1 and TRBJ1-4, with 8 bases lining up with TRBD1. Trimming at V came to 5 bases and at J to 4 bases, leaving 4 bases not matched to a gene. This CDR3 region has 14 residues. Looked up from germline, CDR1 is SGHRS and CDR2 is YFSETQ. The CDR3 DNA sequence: TGCGCCAGCAGGTGGACAGGGAATAATGAAAAACTGTTTTTT. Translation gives CASRWTGNNEKLFF.

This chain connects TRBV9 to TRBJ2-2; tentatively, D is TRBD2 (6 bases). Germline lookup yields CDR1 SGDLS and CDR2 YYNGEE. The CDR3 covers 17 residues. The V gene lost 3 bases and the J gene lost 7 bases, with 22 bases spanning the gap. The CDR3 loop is CASSAARDWRFGGELFF. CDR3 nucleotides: TGTGCCAGCAGCGCTGCAAGGGACTGGCGATTTGGCGGGGAGCTGTTTTTT.

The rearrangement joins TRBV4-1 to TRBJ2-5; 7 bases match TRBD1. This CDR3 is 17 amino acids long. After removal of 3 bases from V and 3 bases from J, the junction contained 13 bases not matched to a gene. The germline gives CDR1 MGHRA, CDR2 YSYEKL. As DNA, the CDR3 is TGCGCCAGCAGCCAGATCGGACAGGAGAAAATCAAAGAGACCCAGTACTTC. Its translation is CASSQIGQEKIKETQYF.

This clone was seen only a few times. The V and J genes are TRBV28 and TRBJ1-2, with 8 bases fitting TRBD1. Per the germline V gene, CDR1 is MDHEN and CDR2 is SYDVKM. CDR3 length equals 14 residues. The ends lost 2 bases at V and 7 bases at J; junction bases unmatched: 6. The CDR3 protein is CASSLQGARSGYTF. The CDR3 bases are TGTGCCAGCAGTTTACAGGGGGCGCGCAGTGGCTACACCTTC.

CDR3 nucleotides: TGTGCCAGCTCACCATCCCAGGGGGGTCTCGAGCAGTACTTC. Its translation is CASSPSQGGLEQYF. The chain carries TRBV18 and TRBJ2-7; D is perhaps TRBD1 (7 bases). Trimming left V 2 bases short and J 6 bases short, with 14 bases between. CDR3 length equals 14 residues. In germline, CDR1 is KGHSH, CDR2 LQKENI.

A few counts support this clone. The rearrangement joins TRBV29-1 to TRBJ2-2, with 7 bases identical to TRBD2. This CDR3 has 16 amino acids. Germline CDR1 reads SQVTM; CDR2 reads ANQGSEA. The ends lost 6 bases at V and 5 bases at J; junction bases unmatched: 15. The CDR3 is CSVSWAVGGQTGELFF. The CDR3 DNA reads TGCAGCGTGTCCTGGGCGGTGGGAGGGCAAACCGGGGAGCTGTTTTTT.

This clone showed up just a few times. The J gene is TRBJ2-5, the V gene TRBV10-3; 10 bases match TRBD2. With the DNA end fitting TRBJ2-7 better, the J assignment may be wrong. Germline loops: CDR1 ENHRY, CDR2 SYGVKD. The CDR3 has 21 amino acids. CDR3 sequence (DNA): TGTGCCATCAGCTTAACGGGAGTGTCTAGCGGGAGTATTATGACTGCCTACGAGCAGTACTTC. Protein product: CAISLTGVSSGSIMTAYEQYF.

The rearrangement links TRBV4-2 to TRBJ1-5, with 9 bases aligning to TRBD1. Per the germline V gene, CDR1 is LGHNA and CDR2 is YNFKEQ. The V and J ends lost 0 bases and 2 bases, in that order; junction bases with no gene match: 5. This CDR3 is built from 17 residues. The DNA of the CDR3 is TGTGCCAGCAGCCAAGAACCCCACAGGGGGCGCAATCAGCCCCAGCATTTT. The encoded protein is CASSQEPHRGRNQPQHF.

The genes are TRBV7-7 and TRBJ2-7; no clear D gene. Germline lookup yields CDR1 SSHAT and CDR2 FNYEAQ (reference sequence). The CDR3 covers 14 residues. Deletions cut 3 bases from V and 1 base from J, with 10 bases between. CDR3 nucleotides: TGTGCCAGCAGCTTGACAACCCGTTCCTACGAGCAGTACTTC. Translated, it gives CASSLTTRSYEQYF.

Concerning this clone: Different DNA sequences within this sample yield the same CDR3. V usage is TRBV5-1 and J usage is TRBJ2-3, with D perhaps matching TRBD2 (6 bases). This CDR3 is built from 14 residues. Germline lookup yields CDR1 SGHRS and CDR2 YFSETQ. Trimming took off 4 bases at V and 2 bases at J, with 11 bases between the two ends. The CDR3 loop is CASSRGEITDTQYF. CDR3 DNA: TGCGCCAGCAGCCGCGGGGAGATCACAGATACGCAGTATTTT.

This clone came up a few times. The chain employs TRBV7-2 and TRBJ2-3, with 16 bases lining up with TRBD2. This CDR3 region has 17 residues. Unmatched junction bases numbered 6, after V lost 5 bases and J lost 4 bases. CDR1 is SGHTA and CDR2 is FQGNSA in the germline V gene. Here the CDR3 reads CASSPPGLAGGADTQYF. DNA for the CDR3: TGTGCCAGCAGCCCACCGGGACTAGCGGGGGGGGCAGATACGCAGTATTTT.

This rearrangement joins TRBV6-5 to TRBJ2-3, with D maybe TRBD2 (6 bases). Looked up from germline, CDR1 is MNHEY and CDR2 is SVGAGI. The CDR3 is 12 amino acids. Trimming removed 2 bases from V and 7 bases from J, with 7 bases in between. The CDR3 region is CASSYGTHTQYF. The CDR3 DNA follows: TGTGCCAGCAGTTACGGGACTCATACGCAGTATTTT.

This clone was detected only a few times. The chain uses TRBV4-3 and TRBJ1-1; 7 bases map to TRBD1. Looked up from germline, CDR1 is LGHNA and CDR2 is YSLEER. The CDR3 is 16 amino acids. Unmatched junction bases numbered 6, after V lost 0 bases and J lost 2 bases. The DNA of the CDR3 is TGCGCCAGCAGCCAAGAGAGGGGACAGAGAAACACTGAAGCTTTCTTT. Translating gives CASSQERGQRNTEAFF.

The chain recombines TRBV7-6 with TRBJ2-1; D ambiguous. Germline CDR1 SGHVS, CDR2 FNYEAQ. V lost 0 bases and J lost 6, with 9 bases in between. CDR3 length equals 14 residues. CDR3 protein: CASSLAGTFNEQFF. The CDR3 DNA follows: TGTGCCAGCAGCTTAGCCGGAACCTTCAATGAGCAGTTCTTC.

Here the CDR3 DNA reads TGTGCCCGGACAGGGATCGGCACTGAAGCTTTCTTT. Translated, it gives CARTGIGTEAFF. The genes are TRBV30 and TRBJ1-1; the match to TRBD1 covers 8 bases. Trimming cost V 8 bases and J 4 bases; bases outside gene matches: 6. CDR1 is GTSNPN and CDR2 is SVGIG in the germline V gene (reference sequence). The CDR3 sequence is 12 residues long.

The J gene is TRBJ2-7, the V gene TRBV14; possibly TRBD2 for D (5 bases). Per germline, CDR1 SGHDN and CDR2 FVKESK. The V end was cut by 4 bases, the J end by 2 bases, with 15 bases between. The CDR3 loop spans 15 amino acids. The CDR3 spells CASSRGMGGTYEQYF. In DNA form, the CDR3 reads TGTGCCAGCAGCCGAGGGATGGGCGGCACCTACGAGCAGTACTTC.

The CDR3 DNA is TGTGCCAGTAGTTGGCCAGCTTATGGCTACACCTTC. Amino acid sequence: CASSWPAYGYTF. The rearrangement uses TRBV19 and TRBJ1-2; D gene uncertain. CDR1 is LNHDA and CDR2 is SQIVND in the germline V gene (reference sequence). V was shortened by 5 bases and J by 5 bases, with 9 bases between the two germline ends. The length of the CDR3 is 12 residues.

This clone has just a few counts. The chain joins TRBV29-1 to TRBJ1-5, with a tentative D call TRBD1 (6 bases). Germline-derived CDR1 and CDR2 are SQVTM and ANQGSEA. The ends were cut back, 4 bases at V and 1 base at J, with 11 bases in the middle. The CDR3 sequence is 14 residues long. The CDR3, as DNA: TGCAGCGTTGGGGCCCAGGGGAGCAATCAGCCCCAGCATTTT. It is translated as CSVGAQGSNQPQHF.

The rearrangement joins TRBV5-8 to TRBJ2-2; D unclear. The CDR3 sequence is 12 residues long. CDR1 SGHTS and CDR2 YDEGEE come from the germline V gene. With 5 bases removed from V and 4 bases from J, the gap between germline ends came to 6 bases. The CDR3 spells CASSPSTGELFF. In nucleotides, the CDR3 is TGTGCCAGCAGTCCTAGCACCGGGGAGCTGTTTTTT. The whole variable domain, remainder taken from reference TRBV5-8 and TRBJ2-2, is EAGVTQSPTHLIKTRGQQATLRCSPISGHTSVYWYQQALGLGLQFLLWYDEGEERNRGNFPPRFSGRQFPNYSSELNVNALELEDSALYLCASSPSTGELFFGEGSRLTVL.

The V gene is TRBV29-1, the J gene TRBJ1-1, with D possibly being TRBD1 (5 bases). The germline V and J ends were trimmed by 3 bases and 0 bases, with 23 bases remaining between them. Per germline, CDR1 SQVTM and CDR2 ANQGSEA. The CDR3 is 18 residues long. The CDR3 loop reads CSVESLGTHWVLNTEAFF. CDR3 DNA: TGCAGCGTTGAGTCATTGGGGACCCATTGGGTATTGAACACTGAAGCTTTCTTT. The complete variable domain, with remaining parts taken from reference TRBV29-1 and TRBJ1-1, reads SAVISQKPSRDICQRGTSLTIQCQVDSQVTMMFWYRQQPGQSLTLIATANQGSEATYESGFVIDKFPISRPNLTFSTLTVSNMSPEDSSIYLCSVESLGTHWVLNTEAFFGQGTRLTVV.

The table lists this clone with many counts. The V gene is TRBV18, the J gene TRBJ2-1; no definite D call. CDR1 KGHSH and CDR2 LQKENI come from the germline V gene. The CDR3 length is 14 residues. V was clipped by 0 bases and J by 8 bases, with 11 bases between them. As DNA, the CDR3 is TGTGCCAGCTCACCACCGGCTCCGGGCGATGAGCAGTTCTTC. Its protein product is CASSPPAPGDEQFF. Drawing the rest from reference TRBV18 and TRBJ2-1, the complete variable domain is NAGVMQNPRHLVRRRGQEARLRCSPMKGHSHVYWYRQLPEEGLKFMVYLQKENIIDESGMPKERFSAEFPKEGPSILRIQQVVRGDSAAYFCASSPPAPGDEQFFGPGTRLTVL.

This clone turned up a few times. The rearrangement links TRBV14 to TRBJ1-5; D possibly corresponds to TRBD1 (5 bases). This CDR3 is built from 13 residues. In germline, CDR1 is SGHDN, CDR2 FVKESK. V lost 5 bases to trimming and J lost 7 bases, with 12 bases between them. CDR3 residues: CASSGASGQPQHF. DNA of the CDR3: TGTGCCAGCAGCGGGGCCTCCGGGCAGCCCCAGCATTTT.